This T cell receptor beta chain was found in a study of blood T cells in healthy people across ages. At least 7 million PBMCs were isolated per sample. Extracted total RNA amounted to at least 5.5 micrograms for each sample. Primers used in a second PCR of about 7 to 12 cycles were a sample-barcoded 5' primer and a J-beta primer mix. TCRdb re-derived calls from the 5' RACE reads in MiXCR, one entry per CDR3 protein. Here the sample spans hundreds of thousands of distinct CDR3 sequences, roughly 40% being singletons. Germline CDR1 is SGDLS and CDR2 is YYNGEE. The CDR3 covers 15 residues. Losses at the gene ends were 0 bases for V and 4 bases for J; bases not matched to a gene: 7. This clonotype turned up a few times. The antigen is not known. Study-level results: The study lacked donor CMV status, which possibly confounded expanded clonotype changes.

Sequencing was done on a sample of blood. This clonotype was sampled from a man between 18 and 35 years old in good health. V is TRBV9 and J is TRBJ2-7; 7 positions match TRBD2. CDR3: CASSVGSSGDYEQYF. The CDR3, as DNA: TGTGCCAGCAGCGTAGGCTCTAGCGGAGATTACGAGCAGTACTTC.